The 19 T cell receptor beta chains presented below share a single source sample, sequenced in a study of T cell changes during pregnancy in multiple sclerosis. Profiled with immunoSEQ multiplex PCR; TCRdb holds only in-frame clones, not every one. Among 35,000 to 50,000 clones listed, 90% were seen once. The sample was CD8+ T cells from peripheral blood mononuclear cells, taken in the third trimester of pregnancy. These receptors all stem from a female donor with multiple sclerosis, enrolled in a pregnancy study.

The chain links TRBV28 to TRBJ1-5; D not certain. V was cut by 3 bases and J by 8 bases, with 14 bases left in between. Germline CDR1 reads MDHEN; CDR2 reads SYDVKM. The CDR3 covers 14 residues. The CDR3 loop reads CASSFAGSSEPQHF. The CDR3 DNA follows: TGTGCCAGCAGTTTCGCGGGGTCTAGTGAGCCCCAGCATTTT.

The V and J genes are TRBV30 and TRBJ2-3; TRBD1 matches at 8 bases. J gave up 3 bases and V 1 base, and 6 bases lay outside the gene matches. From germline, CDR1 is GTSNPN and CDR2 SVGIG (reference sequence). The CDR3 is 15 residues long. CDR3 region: CAWSAGGVGTDTQYF. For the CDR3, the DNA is TGTGCCTGGAGTGCAGGGGGCGTTGGGACAGATACGCAGTATTTT.

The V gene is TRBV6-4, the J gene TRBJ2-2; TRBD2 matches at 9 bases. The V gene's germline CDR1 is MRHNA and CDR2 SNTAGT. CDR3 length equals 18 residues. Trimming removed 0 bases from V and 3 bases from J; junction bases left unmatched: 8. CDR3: CASSDSGASGTHTGELFF. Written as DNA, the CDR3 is TGTGCCAGCAGTGACTCGGGGGCTAGCGGGACTCACACCGGGGAGCTGTTTTTT.

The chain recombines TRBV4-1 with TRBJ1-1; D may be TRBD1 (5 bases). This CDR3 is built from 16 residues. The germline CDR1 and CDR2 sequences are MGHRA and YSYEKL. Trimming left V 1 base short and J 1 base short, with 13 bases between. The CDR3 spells CASSQVKGGTNTEAFF. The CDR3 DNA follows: TGCGCCAGCAGCCAAGTTAAAGGCGGGACGAACACTGAAGCTTTCTTT.

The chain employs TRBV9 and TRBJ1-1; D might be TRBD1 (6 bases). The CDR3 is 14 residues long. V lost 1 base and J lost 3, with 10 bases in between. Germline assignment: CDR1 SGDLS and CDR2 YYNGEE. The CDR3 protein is CASSVLSGDTEAFF. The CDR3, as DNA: TGTGCCAGCAGCGTATTATCAGGGGACACTGAAGCTTTCTTT.

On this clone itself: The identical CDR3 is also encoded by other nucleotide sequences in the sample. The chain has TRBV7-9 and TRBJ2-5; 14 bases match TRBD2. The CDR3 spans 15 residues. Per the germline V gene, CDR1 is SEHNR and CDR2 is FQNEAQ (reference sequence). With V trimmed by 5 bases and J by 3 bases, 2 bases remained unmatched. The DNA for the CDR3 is TGTGCCAGCAGCCCGGGACTAGCGGGAGAAGAGACCCAGTACTTC. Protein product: CASSPGLAGEETQYF.

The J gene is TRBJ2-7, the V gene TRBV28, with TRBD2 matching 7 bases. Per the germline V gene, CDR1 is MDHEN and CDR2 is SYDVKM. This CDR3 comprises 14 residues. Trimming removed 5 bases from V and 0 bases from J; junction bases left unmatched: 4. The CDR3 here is CASSVTSVSYEQYF. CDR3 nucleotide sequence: TGTGCCAGCAGTGTAACTAGCGTCTCCTACGAGCAGTACTTC. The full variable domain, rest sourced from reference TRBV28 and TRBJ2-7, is DVKVTQSSRYLVKRTGEKVFLECVQDMDHENMFWYRQDPGLGLRLIYFSYDVKMKEKGDIPEGYSVSREKKERFSLILESASTNQTSMYLCASSVTSVSYEQYFGPGTRLTVT.

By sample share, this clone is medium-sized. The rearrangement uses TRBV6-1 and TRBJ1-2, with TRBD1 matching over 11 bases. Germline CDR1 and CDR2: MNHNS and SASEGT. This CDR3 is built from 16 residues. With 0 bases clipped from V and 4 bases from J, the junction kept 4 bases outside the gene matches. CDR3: CASSEADGTGGYGYTF. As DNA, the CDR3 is TGTGCCAGCAGTGAAGCGGATGGGACAGGGGGCTATGGCTACACCTTC.

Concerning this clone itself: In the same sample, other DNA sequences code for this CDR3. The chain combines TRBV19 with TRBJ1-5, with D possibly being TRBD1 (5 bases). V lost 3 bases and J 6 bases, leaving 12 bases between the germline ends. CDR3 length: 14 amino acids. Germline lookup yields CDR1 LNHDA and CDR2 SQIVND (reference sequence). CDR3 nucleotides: TGTGCCAGTAGTATCAGGGATAGTGGTCAGCCCCAGCATTTT. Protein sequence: CASSIRDSGQPQHF.

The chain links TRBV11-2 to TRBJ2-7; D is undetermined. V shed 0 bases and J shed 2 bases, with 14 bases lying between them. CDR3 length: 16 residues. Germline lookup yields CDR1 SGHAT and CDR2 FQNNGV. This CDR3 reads CASSLDYNAAAYEQYF. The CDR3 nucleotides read TGTGCCAGCAGCTTAGATTACAACGCTGCCGCCTACGAGCAGTACTTC.

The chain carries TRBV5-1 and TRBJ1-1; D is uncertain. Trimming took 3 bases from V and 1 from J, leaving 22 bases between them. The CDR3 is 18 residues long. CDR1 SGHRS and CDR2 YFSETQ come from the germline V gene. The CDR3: CASSSAPTDGVWNTEAFF. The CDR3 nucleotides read TGCGCCAGCAGCTCCGCCCCAACGGACGGGGTATGGAACACTGAAGCTTTCTTT.

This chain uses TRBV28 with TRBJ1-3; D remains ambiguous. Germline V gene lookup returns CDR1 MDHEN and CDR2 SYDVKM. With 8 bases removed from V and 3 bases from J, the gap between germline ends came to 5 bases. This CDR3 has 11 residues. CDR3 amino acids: CASRDGNTIYF. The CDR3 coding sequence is TGTGCCAGCCGGGATGGAAACACCATATATTTT.

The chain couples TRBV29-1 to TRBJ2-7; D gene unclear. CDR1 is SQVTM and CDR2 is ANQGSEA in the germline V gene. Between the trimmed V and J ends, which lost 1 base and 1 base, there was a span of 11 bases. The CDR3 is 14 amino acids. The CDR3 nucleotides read TGCAGCGTTGAAGGGGCCGCTGGGTCCTACGAGCAGTACTTC. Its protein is CSVEGAAGSYEQYF.

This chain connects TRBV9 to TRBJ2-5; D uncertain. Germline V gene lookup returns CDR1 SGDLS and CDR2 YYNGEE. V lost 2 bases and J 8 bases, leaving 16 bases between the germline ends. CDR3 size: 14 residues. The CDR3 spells CASSVPDTGGTQYF. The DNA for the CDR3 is TGTGCCAGCAGCGTCCCGGATACGGGTGGAACCCAGTACTTC.

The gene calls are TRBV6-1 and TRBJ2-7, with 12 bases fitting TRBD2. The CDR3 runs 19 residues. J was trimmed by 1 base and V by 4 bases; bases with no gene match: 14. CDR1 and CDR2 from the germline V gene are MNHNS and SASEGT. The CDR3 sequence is CASSGASGRADSLSYEQYF. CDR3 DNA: TGTGCCAGCAGTGGAGCTAGCGGGAGGGCCGATAGCCTGTCCTACGAGCAGTACTTC.

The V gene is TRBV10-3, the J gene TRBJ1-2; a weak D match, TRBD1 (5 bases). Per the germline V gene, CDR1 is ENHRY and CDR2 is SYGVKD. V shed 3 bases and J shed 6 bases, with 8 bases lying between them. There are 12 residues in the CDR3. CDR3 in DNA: TGTGCCATCAGTGACCAGGGTAATGGCTACACCTTC. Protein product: CAISDQGNGYTF.

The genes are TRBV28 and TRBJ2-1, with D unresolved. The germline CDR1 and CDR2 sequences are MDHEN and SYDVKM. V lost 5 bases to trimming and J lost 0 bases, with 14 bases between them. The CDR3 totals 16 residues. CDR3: CASSPIPISSYNEQFF. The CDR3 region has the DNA TGTGCCAGCAGTCCCATCCCAATTAGCTCCTACAATGAGCAGTTCTTC.

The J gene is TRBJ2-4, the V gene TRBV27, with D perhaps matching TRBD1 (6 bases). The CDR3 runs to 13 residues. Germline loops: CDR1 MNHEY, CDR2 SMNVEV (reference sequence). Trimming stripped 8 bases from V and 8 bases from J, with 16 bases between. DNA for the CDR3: TGTGCCAGCGCGAGGGGGACACCTGACATTCAGTACTTC. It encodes CASARGTPDIQYF.

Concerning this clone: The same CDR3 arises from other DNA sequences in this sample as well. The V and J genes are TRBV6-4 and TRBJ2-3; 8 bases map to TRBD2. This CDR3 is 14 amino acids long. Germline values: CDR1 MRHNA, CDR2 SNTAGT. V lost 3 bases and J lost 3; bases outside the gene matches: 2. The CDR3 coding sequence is TGTGCCAGCAGTGAGGCGGGAGGTACAGATACGCAGTATTTT. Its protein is CASSEAGGTDTQYF.